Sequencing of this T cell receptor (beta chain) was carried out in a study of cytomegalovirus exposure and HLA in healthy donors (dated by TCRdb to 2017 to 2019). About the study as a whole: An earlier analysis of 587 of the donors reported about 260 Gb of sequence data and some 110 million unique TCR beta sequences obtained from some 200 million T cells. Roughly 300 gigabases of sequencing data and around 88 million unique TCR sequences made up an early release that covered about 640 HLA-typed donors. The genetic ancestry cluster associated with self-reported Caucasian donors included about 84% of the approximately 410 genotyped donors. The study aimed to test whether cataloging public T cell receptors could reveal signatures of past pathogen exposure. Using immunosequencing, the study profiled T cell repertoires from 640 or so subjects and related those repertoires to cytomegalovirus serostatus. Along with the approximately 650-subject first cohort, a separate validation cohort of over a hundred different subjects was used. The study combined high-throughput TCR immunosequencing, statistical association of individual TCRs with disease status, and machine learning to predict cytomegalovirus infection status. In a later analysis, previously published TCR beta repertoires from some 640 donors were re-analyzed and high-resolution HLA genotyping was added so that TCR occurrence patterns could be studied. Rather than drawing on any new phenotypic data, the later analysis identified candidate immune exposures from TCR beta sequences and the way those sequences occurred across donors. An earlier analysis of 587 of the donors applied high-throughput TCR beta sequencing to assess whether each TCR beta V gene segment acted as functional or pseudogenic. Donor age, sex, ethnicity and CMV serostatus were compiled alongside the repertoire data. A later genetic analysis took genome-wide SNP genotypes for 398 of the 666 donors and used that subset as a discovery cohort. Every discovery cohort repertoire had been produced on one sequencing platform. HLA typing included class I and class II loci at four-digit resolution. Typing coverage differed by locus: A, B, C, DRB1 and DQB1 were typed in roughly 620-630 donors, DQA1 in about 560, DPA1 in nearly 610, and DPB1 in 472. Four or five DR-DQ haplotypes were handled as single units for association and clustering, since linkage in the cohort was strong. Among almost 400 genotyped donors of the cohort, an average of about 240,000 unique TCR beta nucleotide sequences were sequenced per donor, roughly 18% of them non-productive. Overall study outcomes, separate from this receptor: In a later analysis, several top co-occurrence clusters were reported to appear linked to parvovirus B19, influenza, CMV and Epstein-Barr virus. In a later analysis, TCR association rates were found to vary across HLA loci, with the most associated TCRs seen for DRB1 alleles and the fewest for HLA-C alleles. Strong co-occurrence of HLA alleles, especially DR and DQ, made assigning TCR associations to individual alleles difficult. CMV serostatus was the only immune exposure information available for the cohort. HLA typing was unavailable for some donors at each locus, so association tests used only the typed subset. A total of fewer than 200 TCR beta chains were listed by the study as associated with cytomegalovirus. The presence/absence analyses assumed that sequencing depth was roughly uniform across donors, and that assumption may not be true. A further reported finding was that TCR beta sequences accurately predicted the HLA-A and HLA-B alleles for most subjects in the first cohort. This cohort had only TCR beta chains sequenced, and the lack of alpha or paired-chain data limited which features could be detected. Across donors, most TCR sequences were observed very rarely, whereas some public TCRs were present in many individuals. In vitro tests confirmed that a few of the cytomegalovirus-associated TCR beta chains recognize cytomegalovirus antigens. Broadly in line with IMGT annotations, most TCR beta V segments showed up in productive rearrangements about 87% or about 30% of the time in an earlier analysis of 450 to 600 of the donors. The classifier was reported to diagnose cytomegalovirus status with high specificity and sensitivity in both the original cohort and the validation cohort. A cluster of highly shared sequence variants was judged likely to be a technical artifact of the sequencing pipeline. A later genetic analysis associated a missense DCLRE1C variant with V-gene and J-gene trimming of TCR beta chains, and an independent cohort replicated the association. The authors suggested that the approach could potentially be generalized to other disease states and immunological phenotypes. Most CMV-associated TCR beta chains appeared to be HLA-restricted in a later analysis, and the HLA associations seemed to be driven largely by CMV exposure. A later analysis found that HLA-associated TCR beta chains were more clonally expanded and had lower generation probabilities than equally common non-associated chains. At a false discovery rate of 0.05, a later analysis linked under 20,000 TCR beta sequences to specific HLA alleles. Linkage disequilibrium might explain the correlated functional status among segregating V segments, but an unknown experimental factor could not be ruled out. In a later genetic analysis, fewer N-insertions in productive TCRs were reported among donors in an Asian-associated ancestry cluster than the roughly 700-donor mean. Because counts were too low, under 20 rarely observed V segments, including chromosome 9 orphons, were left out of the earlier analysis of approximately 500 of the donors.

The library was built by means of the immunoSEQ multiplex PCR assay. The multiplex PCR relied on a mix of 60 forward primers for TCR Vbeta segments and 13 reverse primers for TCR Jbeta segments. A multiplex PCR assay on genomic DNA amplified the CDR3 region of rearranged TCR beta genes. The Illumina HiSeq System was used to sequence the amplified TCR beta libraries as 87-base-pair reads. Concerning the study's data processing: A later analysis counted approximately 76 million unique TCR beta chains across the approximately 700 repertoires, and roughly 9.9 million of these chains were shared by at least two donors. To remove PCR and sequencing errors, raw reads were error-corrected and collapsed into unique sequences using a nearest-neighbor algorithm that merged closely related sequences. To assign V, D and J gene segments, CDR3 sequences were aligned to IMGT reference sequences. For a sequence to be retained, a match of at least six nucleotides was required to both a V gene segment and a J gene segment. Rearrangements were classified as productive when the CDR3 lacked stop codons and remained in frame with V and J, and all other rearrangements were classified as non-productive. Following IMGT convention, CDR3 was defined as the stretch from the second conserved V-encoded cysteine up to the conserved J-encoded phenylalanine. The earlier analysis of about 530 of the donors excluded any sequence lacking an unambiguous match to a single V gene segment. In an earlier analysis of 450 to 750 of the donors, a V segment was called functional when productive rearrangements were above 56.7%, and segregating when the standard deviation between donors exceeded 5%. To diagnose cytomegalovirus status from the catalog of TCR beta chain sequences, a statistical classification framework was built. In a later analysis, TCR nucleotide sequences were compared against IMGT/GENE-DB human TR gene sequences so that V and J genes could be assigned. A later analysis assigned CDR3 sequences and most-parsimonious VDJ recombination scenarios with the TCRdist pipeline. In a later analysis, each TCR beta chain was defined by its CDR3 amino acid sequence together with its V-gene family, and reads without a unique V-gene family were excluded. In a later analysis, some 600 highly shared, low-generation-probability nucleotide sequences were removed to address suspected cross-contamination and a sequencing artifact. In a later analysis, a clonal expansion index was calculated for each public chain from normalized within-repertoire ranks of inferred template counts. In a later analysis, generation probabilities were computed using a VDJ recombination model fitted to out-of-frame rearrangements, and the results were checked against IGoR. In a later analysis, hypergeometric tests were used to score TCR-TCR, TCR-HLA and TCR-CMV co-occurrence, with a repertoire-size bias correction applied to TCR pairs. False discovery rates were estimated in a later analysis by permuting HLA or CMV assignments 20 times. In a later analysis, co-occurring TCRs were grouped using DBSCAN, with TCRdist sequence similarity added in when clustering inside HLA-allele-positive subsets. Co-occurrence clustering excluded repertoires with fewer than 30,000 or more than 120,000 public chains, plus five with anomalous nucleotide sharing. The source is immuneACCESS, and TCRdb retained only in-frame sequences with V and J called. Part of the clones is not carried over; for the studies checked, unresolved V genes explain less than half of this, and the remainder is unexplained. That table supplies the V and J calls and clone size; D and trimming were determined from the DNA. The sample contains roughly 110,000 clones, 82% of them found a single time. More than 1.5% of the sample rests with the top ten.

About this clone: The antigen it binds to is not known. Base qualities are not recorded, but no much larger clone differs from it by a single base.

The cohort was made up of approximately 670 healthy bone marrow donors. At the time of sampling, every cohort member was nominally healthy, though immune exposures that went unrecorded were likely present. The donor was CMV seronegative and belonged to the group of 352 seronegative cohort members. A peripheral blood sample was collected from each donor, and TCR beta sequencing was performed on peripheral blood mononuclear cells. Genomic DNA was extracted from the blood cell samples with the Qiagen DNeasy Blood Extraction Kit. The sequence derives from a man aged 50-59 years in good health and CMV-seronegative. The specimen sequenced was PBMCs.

The CDR3 protein: CASSVGPFSNTEAFF. The DNA reads TGTGCCAGCAGCGTAGGGCCCTTTTCGAACACTGAAGCTTTCTTT. This chain is built from TRBV9 and TRBJ1-1, with the D gene too uncertain to name. There are 15 amino acids in the CDR3, from cysteine to phenylalanine inclusive. The read is trimmed to its CDR3 DNA, 45 bases read in frame from base 1. V is shortened by 0 bases, J by 1 base, and the region joining them spans 10 bases. As encoded in the germline V gene, CDR1 is SGDLS while CDR2 is YYNGEE.